These 24 T cell receptor beta chains came from one sample sequenced in a study of cytomegalovirus exposure and HLA in healthy donors (dated by TCRdb to 2017 to 2019). Library creation used the immunoSEQ multiplex PCR assay. A mixture of 60 forward primers for TCR Vbeta segments and 13 reverse primers for TCR Jbeta segments was used in the multiplex PCR. TCRdb took over this immuneACCESS table, retaining in-frame rearrangements with V and J assigned. Such tables are incomplete; in checked studies, under half of the missing clones stem from an unresolved V gene, and the remainder is unexplained. The sample contains about 130,000 clones, about three quarters of them found a single time. Of the sample, 6% to 8.5% falls within the top ten clones. The sample taken for sequencing was PBMCs. The receptors shown here come from a man between 40 and 49 years old in good health and CMV-seropositive.

This clone was detected a few times. J is TRBJ1-1 and V is TRBV9; 10 nucleotides align to TRBD1. Germline CDR1 is SGDLS and CDR2 is YYNGEE. Germline trimming cut 3 bases from V and 6 bases from J; bases unmatched to any gene: 8. The CDR3 totals 15 residues. CDR3 bases: TGTGCCAGCAGCGCAACCGGGACAGGGGTTTCTGAAGCTTTCTTT. Protein product: CASSATGTGVSEAFF.

The chain is built from TRBV2 and TRBJ2-1, with D maybe TRBD1 (5 bases). The V and J ends lost 0 bases and 3 bases respectively, with 12 bases between them. The germline CDR1 and CDR2 sequences are SNHLY and FYNNEI. This CDR3 has 16 residues. The chain's CDR3 is CASSEALPGFYNEQFF. The CDR3 DNA reads TGTGCCAGCAGTGAAGCGCTTCCAGGGTTCTACAATGAGCAGTTCTTC.

The V call is TRBV18, the J call TRBJ2-6; 7 positions match TRBD1. This CDR3 is 17 amino acids long. Trimming at V came to 6 bases and at J to 0 bases, leaving 8 bases not matched to a gene. The germline CDR1 and CDR2 sequences are KGHSH and LQKENI. This CDR3 is CASSDRTGISGANVLTF. CDR3 nucleotide sequence: TGTGCCAGCTCGGACCGGACAGGAATCTCTGGGGCCAACGTCCTGACTTTC.

This chain connects TRBV27 to TRBJ1-6; a possible D gene is TRBD1 (5 bases). Germline V lookup: CDR1 MNHEY, CDR2 SMNVEV (reference sequence). The CDR3 has 16 amino acids. Trimming stripped 0 bases from V and 10 bases from J, with 16 bases between. The CDR3 sequence: CASSLSAGYRSSPLHF. CDR3 DNA sequence: TGTGCCAGCAGTTTATCGGCAGGGTATCGCAGCTCACCCCTCCACTTT.

J is TRBJ2-1 and V is TRBV5-1, with D tentatively TRBD2 (6 bases). This CDR3 has 15 residues. Germline V gene data show CDR1 as SGHRS and CDR2 as YFSETQ. Trimming removed 4 bases at V and 1 base at J, with 12 bases between. CDR3 amino acids: CASSRSLASYNEQFF. For the CDR3, the DNA is TGCGCCAGCAGCAGATCTCTAGCGTCCTACAATGAGCAGTTCTTC. The complete variable domain, with remaining parts taken from reference TRBV5-1 and TRBJ2-1, reads KAGVTQTPRYLIKTRGQQVTLSCSPISGHRSVSWYQQTPGQGLQFLFEYFSETQRNKGNFPGRFSGRQFSNSRSEMNVSTLELGDSALYLCASSRSLASYNEQFFGPGTRLTVL.

The gene calls are TRBV11-2 and TRBJ2-7, with 8 bases lining up with TRBD2. Germline V CDR1 and CDR2: SGHAT, FQNNGV. The CDR3 sequence is 15 residues long. V dropped 5 bases and J dropped 5; count of bases not matched to a gene: 11. The CDR3 sequence: CASSAPSGLRNEQYF. The CDR3 DNA reads as TGTGCCAGCAGCGCGCCTAGCGGGTTGAGAAACGAGCAGTACTTC.

Note on this clone: Other DNA sequences within the sample encode an identical CDR3. The V gene is TRBV5-6, the J gene TRBJ1-5; 10 bases match TRBD1. This CDR3 is 16 amino acids long. With V trimmed by 4 bases and J by 6 bases, 10 bases remained unmatched. Germline V CDR1 and CDR2: SGHDT, YYEEEE. The CDR3 is CASSTWGQGIPQPQHF. In nucleotides, the CDR3 is TGTGCCAGCAGCACTTGGGGACAGGGGATCCCTCAGCCCCAGCATTTT.

In its sample, this clone was seen a few times. This rearrangement joins TRBV4-1 to TRBJ1-5; D unresolved. This CDR3 is 17 amino acids long. From germline, CDR1 is MGHRA and CDR2 YSYEKL. With 0 bases removed from V and 5 bases from J, the gap between germline ends came to 17 bases. CDR3 nucleotide sequence: TGCGCCAGCAGCCAAGATGCGGTCTCGTCGGCCCATCAGCCCCAGCATTTT. This translates into CASSQDAVSSAHQPQHF.

The chain has TRBV20-1 and TRBJ1-5; D gene uncertain. The V and J ends lost 2 bases and 9 bases respectively, with 5 bases between them. The CDR3 extends over 10 amino acids. The germline gives CDR1 DFQATT, CDR2 SNEGSKA (reference sequence). This CDR3 reads CSARYLPQHF. In DNA form, the CDR3 reads TGCAGTGCTAGATATTTGCCCCAGCATTTT.

J is TRBJ2-6 and V is TRBV6-1; D might be TRBD1 (7 bases). V was pared by 4 bases and J by 4 bases, with 11 bases between. The CDR3 is made up of 15 amino acids. CDR1 MNHNS and CDR2 SASEGT come from the germline V gene. CDR3: CASSAQGGGANVLTF. The CDR3 DNA reads TGTGCCAGCAGTGCCCAGGGGGGAGGGGCCAACGTCCTGACTTTC.

The rearrangement joins TRBV6-1 to TRBJ1-1; a possible D gene is TRBD1 (5 bases). V was cut by 10 bases and J by 2 bases, with 14 bases left in between. Per the germline V gene, CDR1 is MNHNS and CDR2 is SASEGT. The CDR3 extends over 13 amino acids. The CDR3, as DNA: TGTGCCACCCGGGGGATTTTCAACACTGAAGCTTTCTTT. Amino acids: CATRGIFNTEAFF.

The V call is TRBV7-2, the J call TRBJ2-1; D is perhaps TRBD2 (6 bases). The length of the CDR3 is 17 residues. Per the germline V gene, CDR1 is SGHTA and CDR2 is FQGNSA. With 6 bases removed from V and 4 bases from J, the gap between germline ends came to 22 bases. CDR3 region: CASSSQSVAAVYNEQFF. The CDR3 region has the DNA TGTGCCAGCAGTTCCCAGAGCGTAGCGGCGGTATACAATGAGCAGTTCTTC.

V and J are TRBV5-1 and TRBJ1-1, with D possibly being TRBD1 (5 bases). Trimming removed 5 bases at V and 0 bases at J, with 8 bases between. This CDR3 has 13 amino acids. Germline CDR1 is SGHRS and CDR2 is YFSETQ. The DNA of the CDR3 is TGCGCCAGCAGTTGGGGCTTGAACACTGAAGCTTTCTTT. It codes for CASSWGLNTEAFF.

The V and J genes are TRBV7-2 and TRBJ1-1, with no clear D. CDR1 is SGHTA and CDR2 is FQGNSA in the germline V gene. V was clipped by 5 bases and J by 6 bases, with 10 bases between them. The CDR3 has 12 residues. CDR3 coding DNA: TGTGCCAGCAGCCCTGGTGGCCCTGAAGCTTTCTTT. This gives the protein CASSPGGPEAFF.

J is TRBJ2-5 and V is TRBV6-5; 13 bases fit TRBD2. V was pared by 6 bases and J by 5 bases, with 6 bases of the junction left unmatched. Germline CDR1 reads MNHEY; CDR2 reads SVGAGI. This CDR3 is built from 15 residues. In DNA, the CDR3 is TGTGCCAGCAGCCGGGGACTAGCGGGGCGGGAGACCCAGTACTTC. This encodes CASSRGLAGRETQYF.

The J gene is TRBJ2-7, the V gene TRBV13; tentative D call: TRBD1 (6 bases). V was clipped by 6 bases and J by 2 bases, with 17 bases between them. The CDR3 is made up of 15 amino acids. The germline V gene has CDR1 PRHDT and CDR2 FYEKMQ (reference sequence). The CDR3, as DNA: TGTGCCAGCAGGATGACGGGCAGGGGAACCTACGAGCAGTACTTC. Translated: CASRMTGRGTYEQYF.

This clone appeared a few times. The rearrangement joins TRBV5-1 to TRBJ2-1, with 8 bases aligning to TRBD1. Germline values: CDR1 SGHRS, CDR2 YFSETQ. V was pared by 0 bases and J by 6 bases, with 11 bases of the junction left unmatched. The length of the CDR3 is 17 residues. CDR3 nucleotide sequence: TGCGCCAGCAGCTTGGGTCCCGAGACAGGGGACATCAATGAGCAGTTCTTC. It is translated as CASSLGPETGDINEQFF.

The CDR3: CASSQERGMEQFF. The CDR3 nucleotides read TGTGCCAGCAGCCAAGAACGGGGGATGGAGCAGTTCTTC. This sequence joins TRBV14 and TRBJ2-1; a possible D gene is TRBD2 (6 bases). V was trimmed by 0 bases and J by 10 bases, leaving 10 bases between them. Germline CDR1 is SGHDN and CDR2 is FVKESK. The CDR3 extends over 13 amino acids.

The V gene is TRBV7-9, the J gene TRBJ2-7; D remains unclear. The CDR3 spans 13 residues. CDR1 is SEHNR, CDR2 FQNEAQ, per germline (reference sequence). Trimming removed 5 bases from V and 6 bases from J, with 14 bases in between. The CDR3 DNA sequence: TGTGCCAGCAGCCCCGAGGCGAGTGCCGAGCAGTACTTC. Encoded protein: CASSPEASAEQYF. The full variable domain, rest sourced from reference TRBV7-9 and TRBJ2-7, is DTGVSQNPRHKITKRGQNVTFRCDPISEHNRLYWYRQTLGQGPEFLTYFQNEAQLEKSRLLSDRFSAERPKGSFSTLEIQRTEQGDSAMYLCASSPEASAEQYFGPGTRLTVT.

The chain joins TRBV2 to TRBJ1-6, with 12 bases identical to TRBD1. Germline values: CDR1 SNHLY, CDR2 FYNNEI. V trimming: 5 bases; J trimming: 7 bases; junction bases outside the gene matches: 3. The CDR3 has 15 amino acids. The CDR3 is CASSRDRGLNSPLHF. CDR3 coding DNA: TGTGCCAGCAGTAGGGACAGGGGGCTAAATTCACCCCTCCACTTT.

The rearrangement joins TRBV5-1 to TRBJ2-7, with TRBD2 matching 11 bases. With V trimmed by 4 bases and J by 6 bases, 9 bases remained unmatched. The germline V gene has CDR1 SGHRS and CDR2 YFSETQ. This CDR3 is built from 15 residues. The CDR3 DNA reads TGCGCCAGCAGCGGAATAGCGGGAGGGGACGGCGAGCAGTACTTC. It codes for CASSGIAGGDGEQYF. Full variable domain (rest looked up from reference TRBV5-1 and TRBJ2-7): KAGVTQTPRYLIKTRGQQVTLSCSPISGHRSVSWYQQTPGQGLQFLFEYFSETQRNKGNFPGRFSGRQFSNSRSEMNVSTLELGDSALYLCASSGIAGGDGEQYFGPGTRLTVT.

The CDR3 DNA is TGTGCCAGCAGCTTAAGGCCCGACAGGGGGGAGACCCAGTACTTC. It specifies CASSLRPDRGETQYF. The chain employs TRBV7-9 and TRBJ2-5; 9 bases fit TRBD1. The germline gives CDR1 SEHNR, CDR2 FQNEAQ (reference sequence). This CDR3 has 15 residues. After removal of 2 bases from V and 5 bases from J, the junction contained 6 bases not matched to a gene.

A few counts support this clone. The J gene is TRBJ2-2, the V gene TRBV15; 12 bases are shared with TRBD1. There are 16 residues in the CDR3. V lost 7 bases, J lost 4 bases, and 7 bases stayed unmatched. Germline values: CDR1 LNHNV, CDR2 YYDKDF (reference sequence). The CDR3 nucleotides read TGTGCCACCAAGCTGGGACAGGGGGCAGGCACCGGGGAGCTGTTTTTT. Its translation: CATKLGQGAGTGELFF. Full variable domain (rest looked up from reference TRBV15 and TRBJ2-2): DAMVIQNPRYQVTQFGKPVTLSCSQTLNHNVMYWYQQKSSQAPKLLFHYYDKDFNNEADTPDNFQSRRPNTSFCFLDIRSPGLGDTAMYLCATKLGQGAGTGELFFGEGSRLTVL.

This chain joins TRBV6-1 and TRBJ1-5; 7 bases fit TRBD1. This CDR3 has 14 residues. Germline loops: CDR1 MNHNS, CDR2 SASEGT. Trimming cost V 4 bases and J 6 bases; bases outside gene matches: 6. In DNA, the CDR3 is TGTGCCAGCAGTGGGGGACAGTTTGGTCAGCCCCAGCATTTT. Its protein product is CASSGGQFGQPQHF.